This TCR beta chain was sequenced during a study of CD8+ T cells in alopecia areata. Turning to the study itself: Dosing with tofacitinib proceeded for 6 to 18 months, followed by 6 months off drug.

Overall study results and limits: Given one nonresponder, whether baseline CD8+ expansion relates to response remains uncertain. Many expanded lesional clones persisted in scalp and blood during tofacitinib. Tofacitinib delivered significant drops in scalp clonality and in expanded CD8+ clones among the top 100.

Of note for this clone: Antigen specificity is unknown.

Sequencing templates came from extracted RNA that was reverse transcribed into cDNA. The data were produced by immunoSEQ multiplex PCR, yet TCRdb's version contains in-frame clones alone and is incomplete. The repertoire has 75,000 to 100,000 clones, more than 65% of them found once; the top ten carry 15% to 20%. Trimming removed 2 bases from V and 1 base from J, with 8 bases in between. The germline V gene has CDR1 LGHNA and CDR2 YSLEER. The CDR3 has 14 residues. Sample treatment: oral pan-JAK inhibitor, 5-10 mg twice daily. The sequencing here drew on CD8+ T cells sorted from blood, taken around week 44, from a patient treated with tofacitinib. The rearrangement uses TRBV4-3 and TRBJ2-5; D gene uncertain. The TCR originated in a human donor with alopecia areata. CDR3 bases: TGCGCCAGCAGCCAACTGGGATTCCAAGAGACCCAGTACTTC. This translates into CASSQLGFQETQYF.